The rows below give T cell receptor beta chains drawn from one sample of a study of Ad26.COV2.S vaccination and SARS-CoV-2 variants. Produced via immunoSEQ multiplex PCR; TCRdb's table is partial and in-frame only. Found here are some 640,000 clones, more than 80% of them singletons; the top ten hold approximately 1.5%. The source was peripheral blood, collected in a trial of Ad26.COV2.S vaccine versus placebo. These receptors all stem from a person aged 18 to 65 who received the Ad26.COV2.S COVID-19 vaccine or a placebo. Both conserved end residues are part of each CDR3. Each record gives: D gene, J gene, V gene, clone size, CDR3 DNA, CDR3 protein. The D gene is left open where the match is weak. Expanded clones are given a class, and other clones once, few, many or no size at all.

-	TRBJ1-1	TRBV7-2	-	TGTGCCAGCAGCTTACAGGGTAAAACTGAAGCTTTCTTT	CASSLQGKTEAFF
TRBD1	TRBJ1-4	TRBV7-9	-	TGTGCCAGCAGCTTAGTCCAGACAGGGGGCGTATGGGAAAAACTGTTTTTT	CASSLVQTGGVWEKLFF
TRBD1	TRBJ2-7	TRBV30	-	TGTGCCTGTGACAGGGGTCCTGGGAACGAGCAGTACTTC	CACDRGPGNEQYF
-	TRBJ1-2	TRBV7-6	-	TGTGCCAGCAGCCCTACAAATTACTATGGCTACACCTTC	CASSPTNYYGYTF
TRBD2	TRBJ2-1	TRBV11-1	-	TGTGCCAGCAGCTCGGGACTAGCGGGAGAGAATGAGCAGTTCTTC	CASSSGLAGENEQFF
-	TRBJ2-7	TRBV29-1	-	TGCAGCGCCAAGTACTCCTACGAGCAGTACTTC	CSAKYSYEQYF
-	TRBJ1-5	TRBV7-2	-	TGTGCCAGCAGCTTAGAGAATCAGCCCCAGCATTTT	CASSLENQPQHF
-	TRBJ1-1	TRBV5-6	few	TGTGCCAGCAGTTTTACAGTGAACACTGAAGCTTTCTTT	CASSFTVNTEAFF
-	TRBJ2-2	TRBV28	-	TGTGCCAGCAGTGGTACAGGGCCCGGGGAGCTGTTTTTT	CASSGTGPGELFF
TRBD2	TRBJ2-1	TRBV6-5	-	TGTGCCAGCAGACTAGCGGGAGGTCAGGGTGAGCAGTTCTTC	CASRLAGGQGEQFF
TRBD2	TRBJ2-3	TRBV2	-	TGTGCCAGCCGACCTAGCGGGAGGGCCCCCGATACGCAGTATTTT	CASRPSGRAPDTQYF
-	TRBJ2-6	TRBV7-8	-	TGTGCCAGCAGCTTAGTTTCGGACGCTGGGGCCAACGTCCTGACTTTC	CASSLVSDAGANVLTF
-	TRBJ2-2	TRBV29-1	-	TGCAGCGTTGTAGGGCCGGCCGGGGAGCTGTTTTTT	CSVVGPAGELFF
-	TRBJ1-4	TRBV24-1	-	TGTGCCACCAGTGATTTGCTTTATTATGGTTTTGGGAGGGATAATGAAAAACTGTTTTTT	CATSDLLYYGFGRDNEKLFF
TRBD1	TRBJ2-3	TRBV27	-	TGTGCCAGCAGTCCGGGACAGTCCACAGATACGCAGTATTTT	CASSPGQSTDTQYF
-	TRBJ2-7	TRBV19	-	TGTGCCAGTACCCCGACCCGGGGCTCCTACGAGCAGTACTTC	CASTPTRGSYEQYF
-	TRBJ2-1	TRBV14	-	TGTGCCAGCAGCCAAGCCTATGAGCAGTTCTTC	CASSQAYEQFF
-	TRBJ2-3	TRBV4-3	-	TGCGCCAGCAGCCAAGATCTGGTAAGGGCTAGCACAGATACGCAGTATTTT	CASSQDLVRASTDTQYF
-	TRBJ2-7	TRBV5-4	-	TGTGCCTGCTCACACCGGGACGAGCAGTACTTC	CACSHRDEQYF
TRBD1	TRBJ1-1	TRBV27	-	TGTGCCAGCAAGTCCCGGGACAGGGCGGGGACTGAAGCTTTCTTT	CASKSRDRAGTEAFF
-	TRBJ1-6	TRBV19	-	TGTGCCAGTAGTTCTACGGGAAATAATTCACCCCTCCACTTT	CASSSTGNNSPLHF
-	TRBJ1-2	TRBV20-1	-	TGCAGTGCTAGTGGGGGGAACTATGGCTACACCTTC	CSASGGNYGYTF
-	TRBJ2-7	TRBV5-1	-	TGCGCCAGCAGCTTCGCAGGTAATTACGAGCAGTACTTC	CASSFAGNYEQYF
-	TRBJ2-1	TRBV5-1	-	TGCGCCCTTCGCCCCATCAATGAGCAGTTCTTC	CALRPINEQFF
-	TRBJ2-3	TRBV5-8	-	TGTGCCAGCAGCCTAGGATCCACAGATACGCAGTATTTT	CASSLGSTDTQYF
-	TRBJ1-6	TRBV3-1/TRBV3-2	-	TGTGCCAGCAGCCTCGGGGCAGGGGAAAATTCACCCCTCCACTTT	CASSLGAGENSPLHF
-	TRBJ1-3	TRBV4-2	few	TGTGCCAGCAGCCAAGGGGGCGGGACACCTTCTGGAAACACCATATATTTT	CASSQGGGTPSGNTIYF
-	TRBJ1-2	TRBV30	-	TGTGCCTGGACAGGGTCGAGGGATGGCTACACCTTC	CAWTGSRDGYTF
-	TRBJ1-2	TRBV6-2/TRBV6-3	-	TGTGCCAGCAGTTACGGGACGCCTTCGGCTGGCTACACCTTC	CASSYGTPSAGYTF
-	TRBJ1-2	TRBV3-1/TRBV3-2	-	TGTGCCAGCAGCCAATACGGGCAGGCCTATGGCTACACCTTC	CASSQYGQAYGYTF
TRBD2	TRBJ2-3	TRBV24-1	-	TGTGCCACCAGTGATTTGCACACTAGCGGGTCCACAGATACGCAGTATTTT	CATSDLHTSGSTDTQYF
TRBD2	TRBJ2-4	TRBV9	-	TGTGCCAGCAGCGACCCTGGGGGGACTAGCGGAAACATTCAGTACTTC	CASSDPGGTSGNIQYF
-	TRBJ2-1	TRBV5-4	-	TGTGCCAGCAGCTTGCCCGGGGGCAATGAGCAGTTCTTC	CASSLPGGNEQFF
-	TRBJ2-5	TRBV5-1	-	TGCGCCAGCAGCCTCCAGGGACGGCAAGAGACCCAGTACTTC	CASSLQGRQETQYF